These T cell receptor beta chains were read from a single sample in a study of blood T cell repertoires in COVID-19. Repertoires were generated with immunoSEQ multiplex PCR, while TCRdb's copy carries only in-frame clones and drops some. The sample shows 290,000 or so clones, more than 85% of them seen only once. The sequenced sample consisted of peripheral blood. The receptors were gathered from a woman aged 25 to 39 with COVID-19, enrolled during active disease. The CDR3 runs from the conserved cysteine through the conserved F or W. D genes are given only for firm matches. Size tells how often a clone was seen (once, few, many) or the class of an expanded clone, and some rows leave it out.

14	TRBV6-8	.	TRBD2	TRBJ2-3	CASSLAGSTDTQYF	TGTGCCAGCAGCTTAGCGGGAAGCACAGATACGCAGTATTTT
14	TRBV5-1	.	.	TRBJ1-1	CASTIGVGNTEAFF	TGCGCCAGCACTATAGGGGTAGGGAACACTGAAGCTTTCTTT
15	TRBV6-5	.	TRBD1	TRBJ1-2	CASTLGDRGDYGYTF	TGTGCCAGCACCCTAGGAGACAGGGGGGACTATGGCTACACCTTC
16	TRBV11-2	.	.	TRBJ2-7	CASSAVTSGQIYEQYF	TGTGCCAGCAGCGCAGTAACGTCGGGACAAATCTACGAGCAGTACTTC
14	TRBV27	.	.	TRBJ2-5	CASRDSGVGETQYF	TGTGCCAGTCGGGATAGCGGAGTGGGGGAGACCCAGTACTTC
16	TRBV7-9	.	TRBD2	TRBJ2-3	CASSSPSGSFTDTQYF	TGTGCCAGCAGCTCACCGAGCGGGAGCTTCACAGATACGCAGTATTTT
13	TRBV5-4	few	.	TRBJ1-1	CASSFSQWTEAFF	TGTGCCAGCAGCTTTAGCCAATGGACTGAAGCTTTCTTT
14	TRBV30	.	.	TRBJ1-5	CAWSSRNSNQPQHF	TGTGCCTGGAGTAGCAGGAATAGCAATCAGCCCCAGCATTTT
12	TRBV28	.	TRBD1	TRBJ1-2	CASTGGAYGYTF	TGTGCCAGCACAGGGGGCGCTTATGGCTACACCTTC
17	TRBV6-6	.	TRBD2	TRBJ2-1	CASSRIGTSGNLHEQFF	TGTGCCAGCAGTCGAATCGGGACTAGCGGGAACTTACATGAGCAGTTCTTC
15	TRBV6-6	.	TRBD1	TRBJ1-5	CASTQGDSPNQPQHF	TGTGCCAGCACCCAAGGGGACAGTCCGAATCAGCCCCAGCATTTT
14	TRBV5-4	.	.	TRBJ1-2	CASSLDLANYGYTF	TGTGCCAGCAGCTTGGATCTAGCTAACTATGGCTACACCTTC
15	TRBV30	.	TRBD1	TRBJ2-7	CAWSDLGTGPYEQYF	TGTGCCTGGAGTGACCTCGGGACAGGGCCCTACGAGCAGTACTTC
16	TRBV5-1	.	.	TRBJ1-4	CASSLLEGQGNEKLFF	TGCGCCAGCAGCTTGTTAGAAGGGCAGGGTAATGAAAAACTGTTTTTT
14	TRBV28	.	.	TRBJ1-5	CATRGAVGNQPQHF	TGTGCCACCAGAGGGGCAGTGGGCAATCAGCCCCAGCATTTT
16	TRBV4-2	.	TRBD1	TRBJ2-3	CASSQVTTGGEDTQYF	TGTGCCAGCAGCCAGGTTACGACAGGGGGGGAGGATACGCAGTATTTT
15	TRBV6-6	.	.	TRBJ1-3	CATRGGAESGNTIYF	TGTGCCACTCGGGGGGGAGCCGAGTCTGGAAACACCATATATTTT
14	TRBV5-1	.	.	TRBJ1-1	CASSFAGMNTEAFF	TGCGCCAGCAGCTTCGCAGGAATGAACACTGAAGCTTTCTTT
13	TRBV3-1/TRBV3-2	.	TRBD1	TRBJ1-5	CASSRQGNQPQHF	TGTGCCAGCAGCAGACAGGGCAACCAGCCCCAGCATTTT
14	TRBV7-9	many	.	TRBJ1-2	CASSEAGRNYGYTF	TGTGCCAGCAGCGAAGCGGGCCGAAACTATGGCTACACCTTC
14	TRBV19	.	TRBD1	TRBJ1-1	CASSMGQGNTEAFF	TGTGCCAGTAGTATGGGACAGGGGAACACTGAAGCTTTCTTT
16	TRBV27	.	.	TRBJ1-4	CASRTWTAATNEKLFF	TGTGCCAGCAGAACCTGGACAGCGGCAACTAATGAAAAACTGTTTTTT
15	TRBV28	.	.	TRBJ2-6	CASRPTGRGANVLTF	TGTGCCAGCAGGCCGACAGGGAGGGGGGCCAACGTCCTGACTTTC
13	TRBV19	.	.	TRBJ1-2	CASSTRVNYGYTF	TGTGCCAGTAGTACCAGGGTGAACTATGGCTACACCTTC
14	TRBV30	.	.	TRBJ1-1	CAWQWGPLNTEAFF	TGTGCCTGGCAGTGGGGCCCTCTGAACACTGAAGCTTTCTTT
14	TRBV25-1	.	TRBD1	TRBJ1-1	CASSDRTGDREAFF	TGTGCCAGCAGTGATAGGACAGGGGACCGTGAAGCTTTCTTT
18	TRBV21-1	.	.	TRBJ1-5	CASSKALYLPGGNQPQHF	TGTGCCAGCAGCAAAGCGCTTTATCTACCAGGGGGCAATCAGCCCCAGCATTTT
14	TRBV7-9	.	.	TRBJ2-2	CASSLIAPAGELFF	TGTGCCAGCAGCTTAATCGCACCCGCGGGGGAGCTGTTTTTT
15	TRBV19	.	.	TRBJ1-4	CASSIQALYYEKLFF	TGTGCCAGTAGTATCCAGGCGCTCTATTACGAAAAACTGTTTTTT
14	TRBV2	.	TRBD1	TRBJ2-7	CASTLSGQGAEQYF	TGTGCCAGCACCCTCTCGGGACAGGGGGCCGAGCAGTACTTC
17	TRBV4-1	.	TRBD1	TRBJ2-5	CASSQIFRDREKETQYF	TGCGCCAGCAGCCAAATTTTTCGAGACAGGGAAAAAGAGACCCAGTACTTC
16	TRBV19	once	.	TRBJ1-3	CASSRMLDSSGNTIYF	TGTGCCAGTAGTAGGATGCTGGACTCCTCTGGAAACACCATATATTTT
11	TRBV30	.	.	TRBJ2-7	CAWSVVQEQYF	TGTGCCTGGAGTGTAGTCCAGGAGCAGTACTTC
15	TRBV10-3	once	.	TRBJ1-3	CAISESVGAGNTIYF	TGTGCCATCAGTGAGTCTGTAGGGGCCGGAAACACCATATATTTT
14	TRBV6-5	.	.	TRBJ2-5	CASSTAGSQETQYF	TGTGCCAGCAGTACGGCGGGCTCCCAAGAGACCCAGTACTTC
15	TRBV7-8	.	.	TRBJ2-7	CASSLAGGPYYEQYF	TGTGCCAGCAGCTTAGCGGGAGGACCTTACTACGAGCAGTACTTC
15	TRBV2	once	TRBD1	TRBJ2-2	CASSSSSGQAGELFF	TGTGCCAGCAGTTCCTCCTCCGGACAGGCCGGGGAGCTGTTTTTT
15	TRBV6-1	.	.	TRBJ1-2	CASTSISQGDYGYTF	TGTGCCAGCACCTCTATTTCGCAGGGCGACTATGGCTACACCTTC
16	TRBV4-1	.	TRBD1	TRBJ2-1	CASSHGQGPLYNEQFF	TGCGCCAGCAGCCACGGACAGGGCCCCCTATACAATGAGCAGTTCTTC
13	TRBV5-8	.	.	TRBJ1-2	CASSRGQNYGYTF	TGTGCCAGCAGCCGAGGACAGAACTATGGCTACACCTTC
12	TRBV30	.	.	TRBJ1-3	CASRNSGNTIYF	TGTGCCTCCAGGAACTCTGGAAACACCATATATTTT
14	TRBV19	.	.	TRBJ2-3	CASSITGRGDTQYF	TGTGCCAGTAGTATAACAGGGAGGGGAGATACGCAGTATTTT
13	TRBV30	.	.	TRBJ1-5	CAWSPRKGEPQHF	TGTGCCTGGAGTCCACGAAAGGGGGAGCCCCAGCATTTT
19	TRBV7-2	.	TRBD2	TRBJ2-3	CASSLVSSGSTVSPDTQYF	TGTGCCAGCAGCTTAGTTAGTAGCGGGAGTACCGTTTCGCCAGATACGCAGTATTTT
15	TRBV6-5	.	TRBD1	TRBJ2-5	CASTLDRSGGETQYF	TGTGCCAGCACCTTGGACAGGTCTGGTGGGGAGACCCAGTACTTC
15	TRBV7-2	.	TRBD1	TRBJ2-6	CASSPQGAGANVLTF	TGTGCCAGCAGCCCGCAGGGGGCCGGGGCCAACGTCCTGACTTTC